Listed here are 17 T cell receptor beta chains from one sample, sequenced in a study of vaccination and CD4 T cells after COVID-19 (dated by TCRdb to 2022 to 2024). The treatment or condition label for this specimen denotes: approximately nine-day PBMC culture with coronavirus spike peptide pools or control peptides (ViraFEST assay). These receptors are not linked to any known antigen. The library was built by means of PCR. Instrument used: Illumina iSeq 100. At the Johns Hopkins FTIC core, DNA from the cultured CD4+ T cells underwent TCR sequencing with the Oncomine TCR Beta short-read assay. Using fastp at Q25 and MiXCR, TCRdb reprocessed the public reads and kept productive beta chains. Rows merge per CDR3 protein into single entries with the most common DNA and genes. In all, the sample holds approximately 26,000 distinct CDR3 sequences, and about 64% of those were seen once. 4% to 5.5% of the sample belongs to the ten largest clones.

Source material: CD4+ T cells from blood, cultured in vitro. The source of these receptors is a human donor who had recovered from COVID-19.

V and J are TRBV25-1 and TRBJ1-1; D gene ambiguous. Germline CDR1 reads MGHDK; CDR2 reads SYGVNS. Trimming took 6 bases from V and 2 from J, leaving 13 bases between them. This CDR3 comprises 14 residues. CDR3 bases: TGTGCCAGCAGCGAAGGGTGGGCTAACACTGAAGCTTTCTTT. Translation: CASSEGWANTEAFF.

This clonotype occurred a few times. This rearrangement joins TRBV6-1 to TRBJ2-1; D unresolved. From germline, CDR1 is MNHNS and CDR2 SASEGT. CDR3 length: 9 amino acids. V was shortened by 5 bases and J by 10 bases, with 3 bases between the two germline ends. In nucleotides, the CDR3 is TGTGCCAGCAGTCACGAGCAGTTCTTC. Translated: CASSHEQFF.

The chain has TRBV28 and TRBJ2-5; no clear D gene. Germline values: CDR1 MDHEN, CDR2 SYDVKM. The length of the CDR3 is 12 residues. With 7 bases removed from V and 3 bases from J, the gap between germline ends came to 9 bases. CDR3 nucleotides: TGTGCCAGCACGGCGGTGAAAGAGACCCAGTACTTC. The encoded protein is CASTAVKETQYF.

The CDR3 nucleotides are TGTGCCAGCTCAACCCGACAGGGACAAGAGACCCAGTACTTC. Translating gives CASSTRQGQETQYF. The genes are TRBV28 and TRBJ2-5; the match to TRBD1 covers 7 bases. Looked up from germline, CDR1 is MDHEN and CDR2 is SYDVKM. With V trimmed by 8 bases and J by 2 bases, 8 bases remained unmatched. This CDR3 comprises 14 residues.

The J gene is TRBJ1-3, the V gene TRBV5-4; no clear D. This CDR3 is 11 amino acids long. Per the germline V gene, CDR1 is SGHNT and CDR2 is YYREEE (reference sequence). Trimming shortened V by 4 bases and J by 3 bases, and 2 bases separated the two germline ends. The CDR3 reads CASSDGNTIYF. The CDR3 bases are TGTGCCAGCAGCGATGGAAACACCATATATTTT.

This clonotype was observed a few times. The rearrangement joins TRBV7-2 to TRBJ2-3; no clear D. The V end lost 5 bases, the J end lost 4 bases, and 13 bases lay between the germline ends. Germline CDR1 SGHTA, CDR2 FQGNSA. CDR3 size: 14 residues. CDR3 in DNA: TGTGCCAGCAGCCGTTTAACATTCTCAGATACGCAGTATTTT. This codes for CASSRLTFSDTQYF.

The chain employs TRBV6-5 and TRBJ2-5; D call uncertain. Germline CDR1 reads MNHEY; CDR2 reads SVGAGI. CDR3 length equals 12 residues. Between the trimmed V and J ends, which lost 2 bases and 5 bases, there was a span of 6 bases. The CDR3 sequence: CASSYGAETQYF. CDR3 DNA sequence: TGTGCCAGCAGTTACGGCGCGGAGACCCAGTACTTC.

The chain has TRBV28 and TRBJ1-2, with D hard to call. Trimming removed 3 bases from V and 4 bases from J, with 9 bases in between. CDR1 is MDHEN, CDR2 SYDVKM, per germline. CDR3 length equals 13 residues. The CDR3 region has the DNA TGTGCCAGCAGTTTCCAGGACCGCTATGGCTACACCTTC. It yields the protein CASSFQDRYGYTF.

The J gene is TRBJ1-1, the V gene TRBV6-2 or TRBV6-3, with 10 bases fitting TRBD1. This CDR3 is built from 16 residues. Germline CDR1 is MNHEY and CDR2 is SVGEGT. Trimming took 6 bases from V and 4 from J; bases not matched to a gene: 11. For the CDR3, the DNA is TGTGCCAGCAGCCAGAGACAGGGGGCTATATCCACTGAAGCTTTCTTT. It is translated as CASSQRQGAISTEAFF.

This clonotype has only a few counts. The rearrangement links TRBV6-2 or TRBV6-3 to TRBJ2-7; no firm D call. The germline V gene encodes CDR1 MNHEY and CDR2 SVGEGT. Trimming shortened V by 3 bases and J by 3 bases, and 9 bases separated the two germline ends. This CDR3 has 13 amino acids. DNA for the CDR3: TGTGCCAGCAGTTATGACGTCGTCTACGAGCAGTACTTC. Translated: CASSYDVVYEQYF.

The sample holds a few counts of this clonotype. This chain's CDR3 is CSALTSFEPQHF. CDR3 coding DNA: TGCAGTGCCTTGACAAGTTTTGAGCCCCAGCATTTT. The rearrangement uses TRBV20-1 and TRBJ1-5; D gene ambiguous. CDR3 length equals 12 residues. CDR1 DFQATT and CDR2 SNEGSKA come from the germline V gene (reference sequence). V lost 6 bases to trimming and J lost 8 bases, with 14 bases between them.

A few counts support this clonotype. This chain connects TRBV2 to TRBJ2-7; D possibly corresponds to TRBD1 (5 bases). Per germline, CDR1 SNHLY and CDR2 FYNNEI. Between the trimmed V and J ends, which lost 7 bases and 4 bases, there was a span of 17 bases. This CDR3 has 14 residues. Here the CDR3 reads CASNSKGRAYEQYF. The CDR3 nucleotides read TGTGCCAGCAATTCCAAGGGGCGTGCGTACGAGCAGTACTTC. Looking up the rest from reference TRBV2 and TRBJ2-7 gives the full variable domain: EPEVTQTPSHQVTQMGQEVILRCVPISNHLYFYWYRQILGQKVEFLVSFYNNEISEKSEIFDDQFSVERPDGSNFTLKIRSTKLEDSAMYFCASNSKGRAYEQYFGPGTRLTVT.

The V gene is TRBV18, the J gene TRBJ1-2; D remains unclear. This CDR3 is built from 14 residues. Germline CDR1 KGHSH, CDR2 LQKENI. Trimming left V 1 base short and J 3 bases short, with 9 bases between. In nucleotides, the CDR3 is TGTGCCAGCTCACCACAGACGGATTACTATGGCTACACCTTC. Amino acid sequence: CASSPQTDYYGYTF. Filled out from reference TRBV18 and TRBJ1-2, the complete variable domain reads NAGVMQNPRHLVRRRGQEARLRCSPMKGHSHVYWYRQLPEEGLKFMVYLQKENIIDESGMPKERFSAEFPKEGPSILRIQQVVRGDSAAYFCASSPQTDYYGYTFGSGTRLTVV.

The J gene is TRBJ2-7, the V gene TRBV7-2, with 8 bases lining up with TRBD1. J lost 2 bases, V lost 5 bases, and 2 bases had no gene match. This CDR3 is 13 amino acids long. The germline CDR1 and CDR2 sequences are SGHTA and FQGNSA. The CDR3 is CASSGQGPYEQYF. The CDR3 DNA reads as TGTGCCAGCAGCGGACAGGGCCCCTACGAGCAGTACTTC.

The chain uses TRBV24-1 and TRBJ2-3; a weak D match, TRBD2 (6 bases). The CDR3 is 14 amino acids. V gave up 5 bases and J gave up 7 bases, with 15 bases separating them. CDR1 is KGHDR, CDR2 SFDVKD, per germline. CDR3: CATSAASSVYTQYF. The CDR3 DNA sequence: TGTGCCACCAGTGCGGCGTCTAGCGTGTATACGCAGTATTTT.

The chain links TRBV7-9 to TRBJ2-2; the D call may be TRBD1 or TRBD2 (5 bases each). V lost 4 bases and J 6 bases, leaving 15 bases between the germline ends. From germline, CDR1 is SEHNR and CDR2 FQNEAQ (reference sequence). CDR3 length: 15 residues. The CDR3 here is CASSYTRKGPGELFF. Written as DNA, the CDR3 is TGTGCCAGCAGCTATACTAGAAAGGGACCCGGGGAGCTGTTTTTT.

This chain connects TRBV6-1 to TRBJ1-6; a possible D gene is TRBD1 (6 bases). V was trimmed by 4 bases and J by 2 bases, leaving 15 bases between them. Germline CDR1 MNHNS, CDR2 SASEGT. The CDR3 totals 17 residues. This CDR3 reads CASSGEQGRAYNSPLHF. The CDR3 DNA sequence: TGTGCCAGCAGTGGAGAACAGGGAAGGGCCTATAATTCACCCCTCCACTTT.